The sequence of this T cell receptor (beta chain) was determined in a study of shared clonotypes between healthy human individuals. Terminally differentiated effector memory CD45RA+ cells were excluded from the naive CD8 cells, which were CD45RO-negative and positively selected for CCR7. The CDR3 runs to 16 residues. V lost 2 bases and J 7 bases, leaving 17 bases between the germline ends. CDR1 is MNHNS and CDR2 is SASEGT in the germline V gene. Genomic DNA of each subset was evenly split across several immunoSEQ plates. The input for sorted-subset replicate PCRs was around 0.2 ug DNA, 30,000 or so T cell genomes. Libraries were prepared by immunoSEQ multiplex PCR; TCRdb keeps only in-frame clonotypes and omits some of them. The sample lists more than 2 million clones; about 94% were seen once.

J is TRBJ1-4 and V is TRBV6-1; D gene unclear. The sample consisted of naive CD8+ T cells sorted from blood. This TCR derives from a man younger than 30 in good health. CDR3 loop: CASSEMTEVMGEKLFF. Written as DNA, the CDR3 is TGTGCCAGCAGTGAAATGACCGAAGTGATGGGTGAAAAACTGTTTTTT.